This record covers a single TCR beta chain. Its antigen is undetermined. The sample belongs to a study of post-analysis software for immune sequencing data. The wider study: Courses of disease covered relapsing-remitting, secondary progressive and progressive-relapsing multiple sclerosis.

Incorporated into the TCR beta cDNA libraries were unique molecular identifiers, which served to reduce PCR and sequencing biases. When 1 to 10 million T cells were used, they gave hundreds of thousands of cDNA molecules. Using its own MiXCR run on the PCR reads, TCRdb lists one record per CDR3 protein. The sample shows 650,000 to 850,000 distinct CDR3 sequences, about 57% of them seen only once. Study conclusions and caveats: Relative to controls, patients with multiple sclerosis showed significantly lower normalized Chao1 diversity. Same-batch samples co-clustered strongly by F measure.

The sample taken for sequencing was blood. The clonotype comes from a girl under 18 with multiple sclerosis.

The CDR3, as DNA: TGTGCCAGCAGCTTAACAGGCCAGCTTCAGGACGATCAGCCCCAGCATTTT. Amino acid sequence: CASSLTGQLQDDQPQHF. This sequence joins TRBV7-3 and TRBJ1-5; D unresolved. From germline, CDR1 is SGHTA and CDR2 FQGTGA. Trimming took off 0 bases at V and 5 bases at J, with 17 bases between the two ends. The CDR3 has 17 residues.